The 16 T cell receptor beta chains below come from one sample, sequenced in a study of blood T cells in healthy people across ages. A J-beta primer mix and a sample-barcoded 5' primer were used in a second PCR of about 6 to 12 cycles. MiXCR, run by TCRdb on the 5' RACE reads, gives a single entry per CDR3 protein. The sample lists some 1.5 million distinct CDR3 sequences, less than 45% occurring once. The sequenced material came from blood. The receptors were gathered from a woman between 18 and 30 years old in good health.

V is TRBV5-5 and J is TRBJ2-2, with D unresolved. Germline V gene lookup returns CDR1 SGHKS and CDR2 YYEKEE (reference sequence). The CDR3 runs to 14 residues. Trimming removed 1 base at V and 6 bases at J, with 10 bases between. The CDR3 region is CASSLSVSAGELFF. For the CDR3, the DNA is TGTGCCAGCAGCTTGTCGGTTTCTGCCGGGGAGCTGTTTTTT.

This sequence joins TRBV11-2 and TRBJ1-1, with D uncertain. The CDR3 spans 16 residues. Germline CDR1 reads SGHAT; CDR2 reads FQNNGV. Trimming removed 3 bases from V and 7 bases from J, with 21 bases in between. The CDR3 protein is CASSFWVGSGNREAFF. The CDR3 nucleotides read TGTGCCAGCAGCTTCTGGGTAGGCAGCGGAAACCGTGAAGCTTTCTTT.

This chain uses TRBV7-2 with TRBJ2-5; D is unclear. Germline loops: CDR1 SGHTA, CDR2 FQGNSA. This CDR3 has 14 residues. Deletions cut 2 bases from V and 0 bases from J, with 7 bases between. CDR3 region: CASSLKRNQETQYF. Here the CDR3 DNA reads TGTGCCAGCAGCTTAAAACGGAACCAAGAGACCCAGTACTTC.

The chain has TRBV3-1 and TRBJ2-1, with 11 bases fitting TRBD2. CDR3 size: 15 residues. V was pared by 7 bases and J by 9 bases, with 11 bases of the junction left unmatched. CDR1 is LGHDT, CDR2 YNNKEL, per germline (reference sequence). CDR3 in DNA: TGTGCCAGCACCTCCTCGAGACTAGCGGGATCTGAGCAGTTCTTC. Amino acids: CASTSSRLAGSEQFF.

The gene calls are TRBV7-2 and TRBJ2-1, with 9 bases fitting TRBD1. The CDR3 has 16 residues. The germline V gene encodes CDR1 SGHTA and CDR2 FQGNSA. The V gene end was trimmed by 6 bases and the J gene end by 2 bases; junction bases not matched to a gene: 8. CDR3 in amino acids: CASRDPGTGTYNEQFF. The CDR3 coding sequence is TGTGCCAGCAGGGATCCCGGGACAGGGACCTACAATGAGCAGTTCTTC.

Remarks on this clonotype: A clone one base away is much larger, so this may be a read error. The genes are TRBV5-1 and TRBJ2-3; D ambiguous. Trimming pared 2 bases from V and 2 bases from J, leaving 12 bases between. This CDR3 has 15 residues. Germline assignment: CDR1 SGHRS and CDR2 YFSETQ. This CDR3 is CASSFVSYFTDTQYF. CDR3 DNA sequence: TGCGCCAGCAGCTTTGTTTCTTATTTCACAGATACGCAGTATTTT.

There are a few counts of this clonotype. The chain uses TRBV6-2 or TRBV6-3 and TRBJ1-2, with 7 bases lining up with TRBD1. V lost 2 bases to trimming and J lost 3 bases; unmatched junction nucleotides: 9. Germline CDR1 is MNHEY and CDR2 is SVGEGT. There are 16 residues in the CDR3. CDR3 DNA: TGTGCCAGCAGTTACAGACGACAGGGAGTACACTATGGCTACACCTTC. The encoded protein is CASSYRRQGVHYGYTF.

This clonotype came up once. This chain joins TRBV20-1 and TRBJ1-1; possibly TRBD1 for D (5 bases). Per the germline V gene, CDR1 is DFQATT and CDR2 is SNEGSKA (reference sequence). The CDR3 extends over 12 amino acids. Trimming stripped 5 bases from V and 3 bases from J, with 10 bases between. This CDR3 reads CSAWIGDTEAFF. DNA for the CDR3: TGCAGTGCTTGGATAGGGGACACTGAAGCTTTCTTT.

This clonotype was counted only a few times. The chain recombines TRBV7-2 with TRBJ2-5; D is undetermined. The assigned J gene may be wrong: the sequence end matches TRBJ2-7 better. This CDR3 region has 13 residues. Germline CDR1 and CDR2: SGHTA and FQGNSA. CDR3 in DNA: TGTGCCAGCAGCTTAAACAGTAGAGGCGAGCAGTACTTC. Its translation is CASSLNSRGEQYF.

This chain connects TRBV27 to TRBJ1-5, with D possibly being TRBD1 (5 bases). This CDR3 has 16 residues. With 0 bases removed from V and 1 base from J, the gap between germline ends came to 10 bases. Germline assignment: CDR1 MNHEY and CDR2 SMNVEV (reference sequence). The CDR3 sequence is CASSLSSGGSNQPQHF. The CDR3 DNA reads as TGTGCCAGCAGTTTATCGTCTGGGGGGAGCAATCAGCCCCAGCATTTT.

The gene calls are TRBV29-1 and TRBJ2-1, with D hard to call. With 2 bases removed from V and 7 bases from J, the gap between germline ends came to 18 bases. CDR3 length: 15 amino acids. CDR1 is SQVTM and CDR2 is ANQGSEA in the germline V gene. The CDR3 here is CSVETLRVRMNEQFF. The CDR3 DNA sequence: TGCAGCGTTGAAACCCTTAGGGTGAGGATGAATGAGCAGTTCTTC.

CDR3 loop: CSADGFPEQYF. The DNA for the CDR3 is TGCAGTGCCGACGGGTTCCCGGAGCAGTACTTC. The chain couples TRBV20-1 to TRBJ2-7; D unclear. Germline V lookup: CDR1 DFQATT, CDR2 SNEGSKA (reference sequence). V lost 6 bases, J lost 7 bases, and 13 bases lay in between. The CDR3 sequence is 11 residues long.

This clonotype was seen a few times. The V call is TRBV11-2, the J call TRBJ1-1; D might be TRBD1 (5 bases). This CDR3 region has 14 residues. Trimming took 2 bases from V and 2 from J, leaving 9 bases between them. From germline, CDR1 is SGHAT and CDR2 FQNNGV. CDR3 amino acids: CASSLRRDNTEAFF. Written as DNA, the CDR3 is TGTGCCAGCAGCTTACGCAGGGACAACACTGAAGCTTTCTTT.

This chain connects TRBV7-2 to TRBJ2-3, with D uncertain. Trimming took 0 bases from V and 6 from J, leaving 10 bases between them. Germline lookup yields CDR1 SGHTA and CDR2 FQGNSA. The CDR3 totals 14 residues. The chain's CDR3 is CASSLARLVDTQYF. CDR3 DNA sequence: TGTGCCAGCAGCTTAGCGAGACTCGTCGATACGCAGTATTTT.

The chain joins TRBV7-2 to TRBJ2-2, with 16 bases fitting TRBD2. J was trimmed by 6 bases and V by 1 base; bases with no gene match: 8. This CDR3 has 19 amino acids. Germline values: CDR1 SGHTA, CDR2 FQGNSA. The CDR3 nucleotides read TGTGCCAGCAGCTTAGTTGGGACTAGCGGGAGGGCCCTACCCGGGGAGCTGTTTTTT. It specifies CASSLVGTSGRALPGELFF. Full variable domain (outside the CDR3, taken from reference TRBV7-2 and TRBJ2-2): GAGVSQSPSNKVTEKGKDVELRCDPISGHTALYWYRQSLGQGLEFLIYFQGNSAPDKSGLPSDRFSAERTGGSVSTLTIQRTQQEDSAVYLCASSLVGTSGRALPGELFFGEGSRLTVL.

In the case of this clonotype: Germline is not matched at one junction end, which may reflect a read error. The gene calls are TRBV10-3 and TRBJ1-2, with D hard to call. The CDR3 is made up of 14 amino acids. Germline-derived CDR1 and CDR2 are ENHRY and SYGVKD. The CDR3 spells CAISESVFNYGNTF. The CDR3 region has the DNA TGTGCCATCAGTGAATCCGTTTTTAACTATGGCAACACCTTC.